This TCR beta chain was retrieved from a study of Ad26.COV2.S vaccination and SARS-CoV-2 variants. Overall study context: Intramuscularly, Ad26.COV2.S was given either once or twice, 56 days apart.

Sequenced by immunoSEQ multiplex PCR; TCRdb stores in-frame clones only, minus some. This repertoire shows about 350,000 clones, around 89% found once; its top ten account for approximately 5%. This CDR3 is 17 amino acids long. J lost 5 bases, V lost 0 bases, and 9 bases had no gene match. From germline, CDR1 is KGHDR and CDR2 SFDVKD. Treatment denoted: roughly 20 received Ad26.COV2.S at low or high dose, single or two shots; 5 received placebo; per-sample allocation not given. On day 63 after the first injection, vaccine and placebo recipients gave samples. The sequenced sample was peripheral blood, obtained in a trial of Ad26.COV2.S vaccine versus placebo. This sequence was found in a person aged 18-60 years who received the Ad26.COV2.S COVID-19 vaccine or a placebo. The V and J genes are TRBV24-1 and TRBJ2-7, with 10 positions matching TRBD1. CDR3 region: CATSDLRLGTGDHEQYF. The CDR3 DNA reads as TGTGCCACCAGTGATTTGCGATTGGGGACAGGGGACCACGAGCAGTACTTC.